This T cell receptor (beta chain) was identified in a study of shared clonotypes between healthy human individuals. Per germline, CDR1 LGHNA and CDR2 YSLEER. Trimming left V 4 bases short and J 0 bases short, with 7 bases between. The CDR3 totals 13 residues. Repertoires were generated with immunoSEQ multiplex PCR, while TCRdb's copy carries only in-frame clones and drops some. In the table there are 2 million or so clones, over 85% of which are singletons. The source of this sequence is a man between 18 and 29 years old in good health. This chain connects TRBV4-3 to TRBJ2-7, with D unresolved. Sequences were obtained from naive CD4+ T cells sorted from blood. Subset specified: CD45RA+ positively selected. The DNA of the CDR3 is TGCGCCAGCAGCCTGACAACCTCCTACGAGCAGTACTTC. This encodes CASSLTTSYEQYF.